Below, 10 T cell receptor beta chains from the same sample are listed, as sequenced in a study of cytomegalovirus exposure and HLA in healthy donors (dated by TCRdb to the late 2010s). Library creation used the immunoSEQ multiplex PCR assay. A mixture of 60 forward primers for TCR Vbeta segments and 13 reverse primers for TCR Jbeta segments was used in the multiplex PCR. TCRdb stores this immuneACCESS table with in-frame sequences only. Part of the clones is absent; in the studies checked, under half of the shortfall reflects unresolved V genes, and no reason is known for the rest. In all, the sample holds about 100,000 clones, and around 60% of those were seen once. The top ten constitute approximately 4.3% of the sample. Source material: PBMCs. These TCRs come from a human donor in good health.

This clone has just one count. This sequence joins TRBV29-1 and TRBJ2-7; TRBD2 agrees at 10 bases. CDR1 is SQVTM, CDR2 ANQGSEA, per germline. V gave up 3 bases and J gave up 3 bases; unmatched junction bases: 5. The CDR3 is 14 amino acids. CDR3 protein: CSVDSGRPGYEQYF. The CDR3 nucleotides read TGCAGCGTTGATAGCGGGAGGCCTGGCTACGAGCAGTACTTC.

V gene TRBV19 combines with J gene TRBJ2-7; tentative D call: TRBD1 (6 bases). V was trimmed by 4 bases and J by 3 bases, leaving 10 bases between them. Per germline, CDR1 LNHDA and CDR2 SQIVND (reference sequence). CDR3 length: 13 amino acids. CDR3 DNA sequence: TGTGCCAGTAGTAGCACAGGGTTCTACGAGCAGTACTTC. Translation gives CASSSTGFYEQYF.

The V and J genes are TRBV15 and TRBJ2-1, with TRBD2 matching over 9 bases. The CDR3 contains 17 residues. Trimming removed 4 bases from V and 1 base from J; junction bases left unmatched: 8. Germline assignment: CDR1 LNHNV and CDR2 YYDKDF (reference sequence). In DNA form, the CDR3 reads TGTGCCACCAGCATGGGGACTAGCTTTTCATCCTACAATGAGCAGTTCTTC. It specifies CATSMGTSFSSYNEQFF. Based on the CDR3 plus reference TRBV15 and TRBJ2-1, the full variable domain is DAMVIQNPRYQVTQFGKPVTLSCSQTLNHNVMYWYQQKSSQAPKLLFHYYDKDFNNEADTPDNFQSRRPNTSFCFLDIRSPGLGDTAMYLCATSMGTSFSSYNEQFFGPGTRLTVL.

This clone was counted between two and nine times. The chain links TRBV7-8 to TRBJ2-5, with 7 bases matching TRBD2. The V and J ends lost 8 bases and 2 bases, in that order; junction bases with no gene match: 11. This CDR3 spans 15 amino acids. Germline CDR1 is SGHVS and CDR2 is FQNEAQ. CDR3 in DNA: TGTGCCAGCGATACCTTGACTAGCACACAAGAGACCCAGTACTTC. Residues: CASDTLTSTQETQYF.

This clone came up a few times. The chain combines TRBV7-8 with TRBJ2-1; 9 bases align to TRBD2. Germline V gene sequence: CDR1 SGHVS, CDR2 FQNEAQ. J gave up 12 bases and V 5 bases, and 8 bases lay outside the gene matches. There are 13 residues in the CDR3. The CDR3 region is CASSIRSGSGQFF. CDR3 DNA sequence: TGTGCCAGCAGCATTCGTAGCGGGAGTGGGCAGTTCTTC.

The rearrangement uses TRBV11-2 and TRBJ1-1; D gene uncertain. There are 12 residues in the CDR3. Germline-derived CDR1 and CDR2 are SGHAT and FQNNGV. Trimming removed 8 bases from V and 0 bases from J, with 7 bases in between. In nucleotides, the CDR3 is TGTGCCAGCGCAACTGTGAACACTGAAGCTTTCTTT. Protein: CASATVNTEAFF.

In DNA, the CDR3 is TGTGCCAGCAGTTACTCGCTTCGGACCGGGGAGCTGTTTTTT. Protein product: CASSYSLRTGELFF. The chain uses TRBV6-5 and TRBJ2-2; D unclear. The germline gives CDR1 MNHEY, CDR2 SVGAGI. V lost 0 bases and J lost 5, with 7 bases in between. The CDR3 consists of 14 residues.

This rearrangement joins TRBV5-1 to TRBJ2-3; a possible D gene is TRBD1 (5 bases). Trimming left V 4 bases short and J 4 bases short, with 10 bases between. There are 13 residues in the CDR3. The germline gives CDR1 SGHRS, CDR2 YFSETQ. The CDR3 DNA follows: TGCGCCAGCAGCGAGGACAAATCAGATACGCAGTATTTT. The encoded protein is CASSEDKSDTQYF.

The chain employs TRBV6-1 and TRBJ2-3; 9 nucleotides align to TRBD1. Germline CDR1 reads MNHNS; CDR2 reads SASEGT. Unmatched junction bases numbered 5, after V lost 3 bases and J lost 4 bases. The CDR3 length is 15 residues. The chain's CDR3 is CASSESTGGSDTQYF. CDR3 DNA: TGTGCCAGCAGTGAGTCAACAGGGGGCTCAGATACGCAGTATTTT.

This rearrangement joins TRBV9 to TRBJ2-3, with a weak D call TRBD2 (5 bases). The CDR3 runs 15 residues. Germline CDR1 SGDLS, CDR2 YYNGEE. V was cut by 3 bases and J by 3 bases, with 14 bases left in between. The CDR3 spells CASSAEVGRTDTQYF. For the CDR3, the DNA is TGTGCCAGCAGCGCAGAGGTAGGGAGAACAGATACGCAGTATTTT.